The present T cell receptor (beta chain) was sequenced within a study of blood T cell repertoires in COVID-19. With 5 bases clipped from V and 3 bases from J, the junction kept 2 bases outside the gene matches. The CDR3 extends over 12 amino acids. The germline CDR1 and CDR2 sequences are SQVTM and ANQGSEA. Libraries were prepared by immunoSEQ multiplex PCR; TCRdb keeps only in-frame clonotypes and omits some of them. Of about 170,000 clones detected, more than 60% appear once; the ten largest clones hold approximately 3%. The chain couples TRBV29-1 to TRBJ2-7; 9 bases fit TRBD1. Input material: peripheral blood. The receptor was derived from a man in his 70s with acute or convalescent COVID-19. CDR3 nucleotide sequence: TGCAGCGTTACGGACAGGGGCTACGAGCAGTACTTC. Protein sequence: CSVTDRGYEQYF.